A single sample is the source of the 4 T cell receptor beta chains below, sequenced in a study of CD8+ T cells in alopecia areata (dated by TCRdb to between 2018 and 2020). This specimen's treatment or condition label, per the study, means: oral pan-JAK inhibitor, 5-10 mg twice daily. The library was made by the immunoSEQ multiplex PCR assay. To provide template for TCR sequencing, every sample had RNA extracted and reverse transcribed into cDNA. TCRdb obtained this table from immuneACCESS and retained in-frame rearrangements with V and J assigned. These tables miss some clones; where compared with another copy, unresolved V genes account for less than half of the shortfall, and the remainder is unexplained. For this sample there are fewer than 200,000 clones; approximately 59% appear just once. The ten largest make up 16% of the sample. This specimen was CD4+ T cells sorted from blood, taken around week 55, from a patient treated with tofacitinib. These receptors were obtained from a human donor with alopecia areata.

This clone was seen a handful of times. The rearrangement links TRBV30 to TRBJ1-1; D unresolved. Between the trimmed V and J ends, which lost 3 bases and 6 bases, there was a span of 11 bases. The CDR3 is 12 amino acids. The germline gives CDR1 GTSNPN, CDR2 SVGIG (reference sequence). CDR3 loop: CAWRLPAAEAFF. CDR3 sequence (DNA): TGTGCCTGGAGATTACCGGCTGCTGAAGCTTTCTTT. Full variable domain (remainder filled in from reference TRBV30 and TRBJ1-1): SQTIHQWPATLVQPVGSPLSLECTVEGTSNPNLYWYRQAAGRGLQLLFYSVGIGQISSEVPQNLSASRPQDRQFILSSKKLLLSDSGFYLCAWRLPAAEAFFGQGTRLTVV.

The gene calls are TRBV30 and TRBJ1-2, with D unclear. Germline assignment: CDR1 GTSNPN and CDR2 SVGIG (reference sequence). The CDR3 spans 12 residues. V lost 2 bases and J 7 bases, leaving 11 bases between the germline ends. CDR3 coding DNA: TGTGCCTGGAGTTCGGCGGGGAGTGGCTACACCTTC. Its translation: CAWSSAGSGYTF.

This clone was seen a few times. The V gene is TRBV10-3, the J gene TRBJ1-1; D unresolved. Trimming removed 10 bases at V and 0 bases at J, with 12 bases between. The CDR3 is 13 residues long. Germline V gene data show CDR1 as ENHRY and CDR2 as SYGVKD. This CDR3 is CASMVTMNTEAFF. DNA of the CDR3: TGTGCCAGTATGGTCACCATGAACACTGAAGCTTTCTTT.

With regard to this clone: The sample contains more than one DNA sequence encoding this CDR3. This CDR3 reads CSVAGYQETQYF. The CDR3 DNA follows: TGCAGCGTGGCAGGGTACCAAGAGACCCAGTACTTC. This chain uses TRBV29-1 with TRBJ2-5; D might be TRBD1 (5 bases). Trimming removed 6 bases at V and 0 bases at J, with 8 bases between. The germline V gene encodes CDR1 SQVTM and CDR2 ANQGSEA. The CDR3 is 12 residues long.